This TCR beta chain originates from a study of shared clonotypes between healthy human individuals. Study conclusions and caveats: The sharing of 5% to 6.5% of naive CD4 clonotypes was seen across a few donors.

TCRdb keeps only in-frame clones here, not all; method: immunoSEQ multiplex PCR. The sample lists over 2 million clones; about 95% were seen once. Concerning this clone itself: Its antigen is not identified.

Germline V gene data show CDR1 as SGHTA and CDR2 as FQGNSA. Deletions cut 10 bases from V and 4 bases from J, with 20 bases between. CDR3 length: 15 residues. CD8 cells classed as naive were CD45RO-negative and positively selected for CCR7, excluding terminally differentiated effector memory CD45RA+ cells. This chain joins TRBV7-2 and TRBJ2-1, with no clear D. This receptor was obtained from a man between 18 and 29 years old in good health. The source material was naive CD8+ T cells sorted from blood. CDR3 in DNA: TGTGCCACTATAGAAGCCGGTCCGTTGTACAATGAGCAGTTCTTC. Translated: CATIEAGPLYNEQFF.